This record covers a single TCR beta chain. Its antigen is currently unknown. Clones were read by immunoSEQ multiplex PCR, and TCRdb kept only the in-frame ones, dropping some. This sample has roughly 34,000 clones, with roughly 87% found just once. The data are from a study of multiple sclerosis patients with progressive multifocal leukoencephalopathy. Overall study results and limits: Before and during natalizumab, the clones expanded at PML already existed. Less diverse TRB repertoires were suggested in most PML patients.

The junction had 13 bases not matched to a gene; V was cut back by 3 bases and J by 4 bases. CDR3 length: 18 residues. CDR1 and CDR2 (germline): SGHDT, YYEEEE. Time point here: time of PML onset. Between roughly 16 and 60 months of natalizumab therapy passed before PML developed in these natalizumab-treated patients. This TCR was recovered from a human donor with progressive multifocal leukoencephalopathy. Sequences were derived from PBMCs, sampled from a patient treated with natalizumab. This chain joins TRBV5-6 and TRBJ1-5; 10 bases align to TRBD1. DNA of the CDR3: TGTGCCAGCAGCTGGGGGCCCCCGGGACAGGGGTCAAATCAGCCCCAGCATTTT. Translated, it gives CASSWGPPGQGSNQPQHF.